The clone carrying this TCR beta chain was recorded once. No patient had received any treatment before thyroid surgery. The germline CDR1 and CDR2 sequences are SGHRS and YFSETQ. CDR3 length equals 15 residues. V was pared by 4 bases and J by 4 bases, with 9 bases of the junction left unmatched. These data are taken from a study of metastatic and nonmetastatic thyroid tumors. In the authors' methods: Across clinicopathological groups, CDR3 differences served as the basis for building a distant-metastasis classifier for papillary thyroid cancer. MiXCR was used by TCRdb to re-call the PCR reads. The V and J calls and clone size are TCRdb's, not the authors'. The table records roughly 13,000 clones, 26% of them present only once.

This TCR was recovered from a female donor with papillary thyroid cancer or a benign thyroid nodule (not recorded which). Some clones in this sample may be carry-over from other donors' samples. Sequencing input: tumor tissue. The V call is TRBV5-1, the J call TRBJ1-1, with 8 bases identical to TRBD1. This CDR3 reads CASSPGTGDGTEAFF. The DNA of the CDR3 is TGCGCCAGCAGCCCAGGGACAGGCGACGGCACTGAAGCTTTCTTT.